This T cell receptor (beta chain) was captured in a study of T cell responses to AZD1222 COVID-19 vaccine. Overall study context: Second doses at about 4 or about 12 weeks were pooled. Notes on the study in general: Researchers took repertoire samples only after the peak T cell response had come. Donors were mostly white British, more females; clonal diversity possibly underestimated.

The V segment lost 5 bases and the J segment 10 bases; nucleotides outside the gene matches: 11. This CDR3 has 16 residues. Per germline, CDR1 SNHLY and CDR2 FYNNEI. This clone was detected only once. Its antigen is still unknown. Sequenced by immunoSEQ multiplex PCR; TCRdb stores in-frame clones only, minus some. The table lists around 130,000 clones, approximately 93% of them singletons. The chain uses TRBV2 and TRBJ1-6; 10 bases are a match to TRBD1. This clonotype originated in an adult in good health. This sample comprised peripheral blood, obtained on day 0 of AZD1222 vaccination. This chain's CDR3 is CASSRTGGRRGSPLHF. Written as DNA, the CDR3 is TGTGCCAGCAGTAGGACAGGGGGTAGGAGAGGATCACCCCTCCACTTT.